The sequence of this TCR beta chain was determined in a study of T cell responses to AZD1222 COVID-19 vaccine. General observations from the study: Reports indicate that nearly half of spike-specific TCRs are directed at unmutated variant regions. CD4 TCRs associated with vaccination spanned spike, dominating at 160-218 and 743-854.

The data were produced by immunoSEQ multiplex PCR, yet TCRdb's version contains in-frame clones alone and is incomplete. The repertoire includes 200,000 or so clones, about 93% of them detected once, and more than 0.8% sits in the top ten. V gave up 5 bases and J gave up 8 bases; unmatched junction bases: 2. The CDR3 runs to 12 residues. Germline-derived CDR1 and CDR2 are KGHSH and LQKENI. As to this clone: Its target is not known.

The input for sequencing was peripheral blood, taken 28 days after the second AZD1222 dose. The chain links TRBV18 to TRBJ1-3; TRBD1 matches 8 bases. This clonotype was sampled from an adult who received the AZD1222 COVID-19 vaccine. Here the CDR3 DNA reads TGTGCCAGCTCAAACAGGGGGGACACCATATATTTT. This translates into CASSNRGDTIYF.